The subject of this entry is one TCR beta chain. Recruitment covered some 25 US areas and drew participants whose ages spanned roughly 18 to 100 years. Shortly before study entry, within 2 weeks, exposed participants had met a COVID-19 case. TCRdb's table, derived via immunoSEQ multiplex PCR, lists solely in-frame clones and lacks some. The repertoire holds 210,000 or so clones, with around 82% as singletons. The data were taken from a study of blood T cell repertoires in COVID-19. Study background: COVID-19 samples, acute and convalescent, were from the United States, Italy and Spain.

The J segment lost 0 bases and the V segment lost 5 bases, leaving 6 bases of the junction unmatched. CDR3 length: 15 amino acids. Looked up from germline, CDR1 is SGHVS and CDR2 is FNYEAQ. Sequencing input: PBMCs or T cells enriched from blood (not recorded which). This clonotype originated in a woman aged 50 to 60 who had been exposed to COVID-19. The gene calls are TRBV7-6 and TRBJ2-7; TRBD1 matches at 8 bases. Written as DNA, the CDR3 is TGTGCCAGCAGCCCTTTCAGGGGGCTCTCCTACGAGCAGTACTTC. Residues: CASSPFRGLSYEQYF.